This TCR beta chain originates from a study of blood T cell repertoires in COVID-19. Study at large: The United States, Italy and Spain were the sources of the acute and convalescent COVID-19 samples. PBMCs, B-cell-depleted T cells, or T cells provided the cDNA or gDNA that made up the material.

Trimming pared 0 bases from V and 4 bases from J, leaving 11 bases between. The CDR3 runs to 15 residues. Germline V CDR1 and CDR2: SGHRS, YFSETQ. Original processing methods: It was from reference gene primer amplification that nucleated cell counts were estimated. This table comes from immunoSEQ multiplex PCR, and its TCRdb copy is limited to in-frame clones, with some not included. Clone size and the V and J calls come from that table; the DNA yielded D and trimming. The table includes about 88,000 clones, about 88% detected once. The sequence derives from an elderly woman with acute or convalescent COVID-19. Sequences were obtained from peripheral blood. V usage is TRBV5-1 and J usage is TRBJ1-3, with D unresolved. The CDR3 sequence is CASSLDGRAGNTIYF. For the CDR3, the DNA is TGCGCCAGCAGCTTGGACGGGAGAGCCGGAAACACCATATATTTT.